Below, one TCR beta chain is given with its context. This sample is drawn from a study of control samples from healthy donors and cancer patients. TCRdb keeps only in-frame clones here, not all; method: immunoSEQ multiplex PCR. The sample has about 150,000 clones, about 94% seen once; the top ten hold about 5.6%. What was sequenced was blood. This receptor was identified in a man aged 35-49 years in good health.

Here the CDR3 reads CASSTLDTQYF. The CDR3 nucleotides are TGTGCCAGCAGTACCTTGGATACGCAGTATTTT. The chain joins TRBV6-6 to TRBJ2-3, with unresolved D. Germline V lookup: CDR1 MNHNY, CDR2 SVGAGI (reference sequence). CDR3 size: 11 residues. V gave up 5 bases and J gave up 6 bases, with 6 bases separating them.